Sequencing of this T cell receptor beta chain was carried out in a study of cytomegalovirus exposure and HLA in healthy donors. Whole-study findings and limits: A prior analysis recorded that most TCR beta V segments were productive about 87% or about 30% of the time. As immune exposure information, only CMV serostatus was available. Per published accounts, TCR beta sequences correctly predicted the HLA-A and HLA-B alleles of most subjects.

The PCR used 60 Vbeta and 13 Jbeta primers. Only in-frame clones appear in the TCRdb table, and some are missing; sequencing was by immunoSEQ multiplex PCR. The data contain some 140,000 clones, about four fifths of them singletons. This clone turned up a few times. The antigen remains undetermined. This TCR derives from a man between 18 and 35 years old in good health and CMV-seronegative. Source material: PBMCs.

CDR3 sequence reads: CASRIPGLAYTGELFF. CDR3 nucleotides: TGTGCCAGCAGGATTCCGGGACTAGCTTACACCGGGGAGCTGTTTTTT. The genes are TRBV6-6 and TRBJ2-2; 9 bases are shared with TRBD2. Germline V gene sequence: CDR1 MNHNY, CDR2 SVGAGI (reference sequence). The CDR3 runs to 16 residues. V shed 6 bases, J shed 3 bases, and the junction held 8 bases outside the gene matches.